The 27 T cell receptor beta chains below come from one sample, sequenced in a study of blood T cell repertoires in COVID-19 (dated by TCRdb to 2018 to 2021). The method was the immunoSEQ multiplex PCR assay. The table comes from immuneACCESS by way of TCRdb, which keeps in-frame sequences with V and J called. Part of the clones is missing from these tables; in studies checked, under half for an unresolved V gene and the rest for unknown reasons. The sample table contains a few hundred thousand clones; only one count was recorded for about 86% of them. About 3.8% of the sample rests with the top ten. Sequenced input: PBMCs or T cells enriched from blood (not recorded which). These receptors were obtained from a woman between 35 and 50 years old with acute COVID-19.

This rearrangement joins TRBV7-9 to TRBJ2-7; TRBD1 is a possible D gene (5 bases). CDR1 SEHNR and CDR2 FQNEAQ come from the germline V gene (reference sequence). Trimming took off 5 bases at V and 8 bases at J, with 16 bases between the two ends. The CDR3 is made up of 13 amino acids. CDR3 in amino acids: CASSQDTRVKQYF. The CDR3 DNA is TGTGCCAGCAGCCAAGATACCAGGGTAAAGCAGTACTTC.

CDR3 DNA sequence: TGTGCCTGGAGTTGGACAGGGAACACTGAAGCTTTCTTT. It yields the protein CAWSWTGNTEAFF. The chain recombines TRBV30 with TRBJ1-1, with 7 bases that match TRBD1. Germline V gene sequence: CDR1 GTSNPN, CDR2 SVGIG (reference sequence). J was trimmed by 1 base and V by 2 bases; bases with no gene match: 1. The CDR3 spans 13 residues.

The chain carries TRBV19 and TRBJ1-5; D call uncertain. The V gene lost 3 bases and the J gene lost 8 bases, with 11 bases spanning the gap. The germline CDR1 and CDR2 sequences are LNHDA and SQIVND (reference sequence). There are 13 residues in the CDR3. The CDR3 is CASSINGGEPQHF. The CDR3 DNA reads TGTGCCAGTAGTATTAACGGCGGGGAGCCCCAGCATTTT.

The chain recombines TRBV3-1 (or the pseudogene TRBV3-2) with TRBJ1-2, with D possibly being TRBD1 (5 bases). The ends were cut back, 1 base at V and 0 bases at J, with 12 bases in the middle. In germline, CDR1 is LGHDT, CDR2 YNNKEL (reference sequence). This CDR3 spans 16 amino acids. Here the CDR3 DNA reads TGTGCCAGCAGCCAAGGTCGGACAACTGCTAACTATGGCTACACCTTC. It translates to CASSQGRTTANYGYTF.

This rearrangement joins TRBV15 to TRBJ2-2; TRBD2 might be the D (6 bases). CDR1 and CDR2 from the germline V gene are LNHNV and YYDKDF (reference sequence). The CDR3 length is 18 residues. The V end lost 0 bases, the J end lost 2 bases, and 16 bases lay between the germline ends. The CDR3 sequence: CATSRDLSTRLNTGELFF. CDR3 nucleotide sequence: TGTGCCACCAGCAGAGATTTGTCGACTAGATTAAACACCGGGGAGCTGTTTTTT. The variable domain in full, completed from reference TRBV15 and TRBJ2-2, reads DAMVIQNPRYQVTQFGKPVTLSCSQTLNHNVMYWYQQKSSQAPKLLFHYYDKDFNNEADTPDNFQSRRPNTSFCFLDIRSPGLGDTAMYLCATSRDLSTRLNTGELFFGEGSRLTVL.

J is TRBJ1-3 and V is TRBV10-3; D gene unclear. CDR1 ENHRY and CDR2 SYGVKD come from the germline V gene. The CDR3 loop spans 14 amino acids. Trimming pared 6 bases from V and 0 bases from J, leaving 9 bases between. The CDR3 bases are TGTGCCATCAGAAAGGAGAGCTCTGGAAACACCATATATTTT. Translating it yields CAIRKESSGNTIYF.

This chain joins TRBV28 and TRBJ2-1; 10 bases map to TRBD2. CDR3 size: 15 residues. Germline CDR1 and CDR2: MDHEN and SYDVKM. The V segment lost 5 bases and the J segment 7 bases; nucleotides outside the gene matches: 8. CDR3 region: CASSASGRAGNEQFF. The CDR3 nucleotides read TGTGCCAGCAGTGCTAGCGGGAGAGCTGGAAATGAGCAGTTCTTC.

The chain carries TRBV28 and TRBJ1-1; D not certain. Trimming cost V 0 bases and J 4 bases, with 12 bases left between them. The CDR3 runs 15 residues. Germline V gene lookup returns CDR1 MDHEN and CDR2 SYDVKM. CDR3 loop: CASSLWRGTRTEAFF. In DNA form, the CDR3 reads TGTGCCAGCAGTTTATGGCGAGGAACGCGCACTGAAGCTTTCTTT.

The chain's CDR3 is CASSESRTSGSGETQYF. The CDR3 nucleotides are TGCGCCAGCAGTGAGTCTAGGACTAGCGGGAGTGGGGAGACCCAGTACTTC. The V and J genes are TRBV10-2 and TRBJ2-5; 13 bases align to TRBD2. This CDR3 spans 17 amino acids. Germline V lookup: CDR1 WSHSY, CDR2 SAAADI. V lost 0 bases, J lost 5 bases, and 6 bases stayed unmatched.

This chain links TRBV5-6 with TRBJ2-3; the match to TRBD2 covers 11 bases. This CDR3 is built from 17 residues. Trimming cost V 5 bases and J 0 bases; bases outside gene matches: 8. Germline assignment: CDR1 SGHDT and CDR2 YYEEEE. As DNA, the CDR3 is TGTGCCAGCAGTGCTAGCGGGAGGTTGTCTAGCACAGATACGCAGTATTTT. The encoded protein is CASSASGRLSSTDTQYF.

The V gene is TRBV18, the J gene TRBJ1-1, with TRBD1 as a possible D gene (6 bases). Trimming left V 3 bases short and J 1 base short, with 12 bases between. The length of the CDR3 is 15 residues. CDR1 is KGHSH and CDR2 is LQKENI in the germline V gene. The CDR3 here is CASSPLDSENTEAFF. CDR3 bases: TGTGCCAGCTCACCTCTGGACAGCGAGAACACTGAAGCTTTCTTT. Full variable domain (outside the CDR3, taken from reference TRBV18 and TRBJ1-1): NAGVMQNPRHLVRRRGQEARLRCSPMKGHSHVYWYRQLPEEGLKFMVYLQKENIIDESGMPKERFSAEFPKEGPSILRIQQVVRGDSAAYFCASSPLDSENTEAFFGQGTRLTVV.

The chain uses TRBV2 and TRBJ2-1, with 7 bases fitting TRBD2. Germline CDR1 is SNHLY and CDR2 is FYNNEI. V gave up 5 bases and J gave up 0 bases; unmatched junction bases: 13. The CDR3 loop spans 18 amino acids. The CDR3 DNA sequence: TGTGCCAGCAGTAGAATCCCACTAGCGTTCAGCTCCTACAATGAGCAGTTCTTC. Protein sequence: CASSRIPLAFSSYNEQFF.

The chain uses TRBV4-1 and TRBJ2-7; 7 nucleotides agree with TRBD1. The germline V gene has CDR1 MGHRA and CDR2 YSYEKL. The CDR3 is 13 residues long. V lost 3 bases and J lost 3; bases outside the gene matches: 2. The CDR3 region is CASSQDRLYEQYF. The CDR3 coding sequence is TGCGCCAGCAGCCAGGACAGGCTCTACGAGCAGTACTTC.

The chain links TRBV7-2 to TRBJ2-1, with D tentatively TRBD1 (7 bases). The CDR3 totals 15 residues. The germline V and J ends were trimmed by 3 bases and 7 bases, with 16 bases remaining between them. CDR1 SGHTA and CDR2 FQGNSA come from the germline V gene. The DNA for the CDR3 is TGTGCCAGCAGCTTGGGACAGTGGGGGGCGAATGAGCAGTTCTTC. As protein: CASSLGQWGANEQFF.

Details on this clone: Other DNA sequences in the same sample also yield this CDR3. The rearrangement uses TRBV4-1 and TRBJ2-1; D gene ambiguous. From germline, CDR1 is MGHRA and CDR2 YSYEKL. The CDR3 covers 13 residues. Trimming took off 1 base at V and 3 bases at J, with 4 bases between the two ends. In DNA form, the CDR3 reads TGCGCCAGCAGCCAAGTCGGCTACAATGAGCAGTTCTTC. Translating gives CASSQVGYNEQFF.

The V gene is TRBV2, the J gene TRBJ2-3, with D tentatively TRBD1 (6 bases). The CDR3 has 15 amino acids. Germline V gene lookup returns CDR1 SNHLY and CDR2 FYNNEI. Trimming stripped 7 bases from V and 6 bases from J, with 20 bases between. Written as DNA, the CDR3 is TGTGCCAGCATCCCGGGAAGCCTGAGGGGGGATACGCAGTATTTT. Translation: CASIPGSLRGDTQYF.

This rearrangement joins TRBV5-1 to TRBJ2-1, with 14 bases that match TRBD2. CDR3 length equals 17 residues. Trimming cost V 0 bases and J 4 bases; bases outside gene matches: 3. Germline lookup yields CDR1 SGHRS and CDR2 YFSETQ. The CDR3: CASSLETSGRVYNEQFF. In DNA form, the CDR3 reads TGCGCCAGCAGCTTGGAGACTAGCGGGAGGGTATACAATGAGCAGTTCTTC.

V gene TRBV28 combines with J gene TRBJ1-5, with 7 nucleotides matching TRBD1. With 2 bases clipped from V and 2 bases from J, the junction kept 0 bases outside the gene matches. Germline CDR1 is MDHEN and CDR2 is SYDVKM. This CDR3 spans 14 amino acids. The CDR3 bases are TGTGCCAGCAGTTTAGGGACAGGCAATCAGCCCCAGCATTTT. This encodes CASSLGTGNQPQHF.

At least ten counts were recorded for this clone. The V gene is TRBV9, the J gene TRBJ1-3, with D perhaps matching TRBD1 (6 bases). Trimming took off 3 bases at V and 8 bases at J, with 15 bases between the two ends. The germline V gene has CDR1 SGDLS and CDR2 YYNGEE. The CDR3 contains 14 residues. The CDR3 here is CASSEQGSRDTIYF. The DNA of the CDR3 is TGTGCCAGCAGCGAACAGGGTTCCAGGGACACCATATATTTT.

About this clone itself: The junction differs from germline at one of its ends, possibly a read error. The CDR3 sequence: CASSYVSHEQYF. The CDR3 bases are TGTGCCAGCAGTTATGTCTCCCACGAGCAGTACTTC. The rearrangement links TRBV6-5 to TRBJ2-7; no definite D call. The CDR3 has 12 residues. The germline V gene has CDR1 MNHEY and CDR2 SVGAGI.

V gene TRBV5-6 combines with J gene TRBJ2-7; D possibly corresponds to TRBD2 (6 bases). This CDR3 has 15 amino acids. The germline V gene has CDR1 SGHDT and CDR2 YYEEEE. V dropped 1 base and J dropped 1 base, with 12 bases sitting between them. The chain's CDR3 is CASSLSPGLSYEQYF. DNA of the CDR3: TGTGCCAGCAGCTTGTCTCCGGGACTTTCCTACGAGCAGTACTTC.

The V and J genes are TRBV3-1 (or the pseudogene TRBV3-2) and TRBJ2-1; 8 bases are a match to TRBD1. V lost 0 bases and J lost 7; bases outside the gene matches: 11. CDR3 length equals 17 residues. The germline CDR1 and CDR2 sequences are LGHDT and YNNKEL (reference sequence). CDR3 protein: CASSQELWQGAQNEQFF. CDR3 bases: TGTGCCAGCAGCCAAGAGTTATGGCAGGGGGCGCAGAATGAGCAGTTCTTC.

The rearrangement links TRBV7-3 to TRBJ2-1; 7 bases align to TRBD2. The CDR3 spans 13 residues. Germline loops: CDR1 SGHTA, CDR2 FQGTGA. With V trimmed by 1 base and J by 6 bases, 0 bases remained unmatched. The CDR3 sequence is CASSLIAGNEQFF. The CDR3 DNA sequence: TGTGCCAGCAGCTTAATAGCGGGCAATGAGCAGTTCTTC.

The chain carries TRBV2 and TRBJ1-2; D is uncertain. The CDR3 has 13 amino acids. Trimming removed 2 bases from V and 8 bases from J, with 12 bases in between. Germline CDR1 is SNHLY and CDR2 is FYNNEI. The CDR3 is CASSENSLQGYTF. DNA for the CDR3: TGTGCCAGCAGTGAAAACAGTTTGCAAGGCTACACCTTC.

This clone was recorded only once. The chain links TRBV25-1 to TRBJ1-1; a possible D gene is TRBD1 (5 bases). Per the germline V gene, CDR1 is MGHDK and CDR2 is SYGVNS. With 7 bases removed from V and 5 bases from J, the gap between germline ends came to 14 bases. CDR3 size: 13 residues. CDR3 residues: CASISGGGTEAFF. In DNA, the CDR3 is TGTGCCAGCATTTCGGGGGGGGGAACTGAAGCTTTCTTT.

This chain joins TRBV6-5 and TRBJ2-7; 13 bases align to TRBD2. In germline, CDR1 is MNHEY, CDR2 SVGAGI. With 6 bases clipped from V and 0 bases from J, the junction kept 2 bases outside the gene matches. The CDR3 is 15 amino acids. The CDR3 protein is CASSRTSGSSYEQYF. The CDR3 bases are TGTGCCAGCAGCCGGACTAGCGGGAGCTCCTACGAGCAGTACTTC.

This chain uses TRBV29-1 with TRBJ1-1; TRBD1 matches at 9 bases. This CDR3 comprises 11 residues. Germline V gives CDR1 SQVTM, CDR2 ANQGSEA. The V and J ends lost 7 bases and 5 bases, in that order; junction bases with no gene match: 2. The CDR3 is CSAGTGTEAFF. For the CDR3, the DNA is TGCAGCGCAGGGACAGGGACTGAAGCTTTCTTT.